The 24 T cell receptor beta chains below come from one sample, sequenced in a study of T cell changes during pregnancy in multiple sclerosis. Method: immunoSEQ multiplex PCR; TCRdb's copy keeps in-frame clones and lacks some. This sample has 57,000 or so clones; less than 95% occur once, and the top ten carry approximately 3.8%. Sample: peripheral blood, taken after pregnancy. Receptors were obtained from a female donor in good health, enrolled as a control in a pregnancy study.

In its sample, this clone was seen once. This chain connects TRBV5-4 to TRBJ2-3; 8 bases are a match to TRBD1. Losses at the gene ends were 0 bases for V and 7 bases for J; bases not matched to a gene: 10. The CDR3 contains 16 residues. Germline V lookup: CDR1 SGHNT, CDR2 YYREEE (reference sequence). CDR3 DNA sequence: TGTGCCAGCAGCTTGGATGGGGGCAGGGGGCCCCATACGCAGTATTTT. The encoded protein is CASSLDGGRGPHTQYF.

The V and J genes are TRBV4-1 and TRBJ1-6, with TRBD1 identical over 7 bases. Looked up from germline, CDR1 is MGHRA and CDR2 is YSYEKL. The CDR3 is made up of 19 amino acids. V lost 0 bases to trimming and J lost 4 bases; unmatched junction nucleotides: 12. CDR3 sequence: CASSQEGRQGLQYNSPLHF. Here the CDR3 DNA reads TGCGCCAGCAGCCAAGAAGGGCGACAGGGCCTACAGTATAATTCACCCCTCCACTTT.

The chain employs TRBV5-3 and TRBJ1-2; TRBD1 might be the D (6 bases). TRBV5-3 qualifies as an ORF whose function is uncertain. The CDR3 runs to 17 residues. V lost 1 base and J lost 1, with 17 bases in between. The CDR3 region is CARSLIEGRDNNYGYTF. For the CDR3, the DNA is TGTGCCAGAAGCTTGATCGAGGGCAGGGACAATAACTATGGCTACACCTTC.

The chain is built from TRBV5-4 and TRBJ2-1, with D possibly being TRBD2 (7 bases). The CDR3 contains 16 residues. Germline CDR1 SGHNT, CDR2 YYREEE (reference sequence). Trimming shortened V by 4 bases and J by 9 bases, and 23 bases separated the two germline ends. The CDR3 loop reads CASSLGGGLDVREQFF. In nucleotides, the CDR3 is TGTGCCAGCAGCCTAGGCGGGGGCCTTGATGTCCGTGAGCAGTTCTTC.

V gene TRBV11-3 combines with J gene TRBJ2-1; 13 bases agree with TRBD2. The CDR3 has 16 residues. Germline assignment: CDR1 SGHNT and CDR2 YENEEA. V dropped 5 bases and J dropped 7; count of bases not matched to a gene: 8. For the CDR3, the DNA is TGTGCCAGCAGCCCCTGGACTAGCGGGAGTGAAAATGAGCAGTTCTTC. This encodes CASSPWTSGSENEQFF.

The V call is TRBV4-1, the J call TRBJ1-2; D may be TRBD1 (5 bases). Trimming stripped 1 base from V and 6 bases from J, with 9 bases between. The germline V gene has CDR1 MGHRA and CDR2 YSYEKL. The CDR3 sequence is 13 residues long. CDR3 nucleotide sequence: TGCGCCAGCAGCCAAGGTGGACACAATGGCTACACCTTC. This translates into CASSQGGHNGYTF.

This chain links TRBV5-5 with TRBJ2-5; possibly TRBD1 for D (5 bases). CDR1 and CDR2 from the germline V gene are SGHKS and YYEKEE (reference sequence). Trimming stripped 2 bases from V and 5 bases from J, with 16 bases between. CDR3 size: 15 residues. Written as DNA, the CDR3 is TGTGCCAGCAGCTTAGACAGCAGCCCCCCGGAGACCCAGTACTTC. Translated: CASSLDSSPPETQYF.

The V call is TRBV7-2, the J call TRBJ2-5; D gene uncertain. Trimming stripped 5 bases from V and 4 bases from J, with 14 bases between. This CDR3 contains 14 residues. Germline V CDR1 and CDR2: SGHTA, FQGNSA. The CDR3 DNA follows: TGTGCCAGCAGCGCCCTGATGGTCGGAGAGACCCAGTACTTC. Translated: CASSALMVGETQYF.

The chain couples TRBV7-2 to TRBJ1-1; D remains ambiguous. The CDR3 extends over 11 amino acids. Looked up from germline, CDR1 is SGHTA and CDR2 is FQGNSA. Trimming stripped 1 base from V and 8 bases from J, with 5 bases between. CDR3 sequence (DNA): TGTGCCAGCAGCTTAGAACAAGAAGCTTTCTTT. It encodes CASSLEQEAFF.

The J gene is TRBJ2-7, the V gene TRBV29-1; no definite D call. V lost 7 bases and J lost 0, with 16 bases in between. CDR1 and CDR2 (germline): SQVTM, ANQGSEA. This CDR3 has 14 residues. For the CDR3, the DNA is TGCAGCGCGGCCGAAGACACCGCCTCCTACGAGCAGTACTTC. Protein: CSAAEDTASYEQYF.

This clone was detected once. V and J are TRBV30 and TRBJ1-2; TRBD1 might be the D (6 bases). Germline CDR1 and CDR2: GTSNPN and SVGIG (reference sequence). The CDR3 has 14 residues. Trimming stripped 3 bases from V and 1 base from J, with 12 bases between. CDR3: CAWRETGFNYGYTF. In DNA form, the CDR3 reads TGTGCCTGGAGAGAAACAGGGTTTAACTATGGCTACACCTTC.

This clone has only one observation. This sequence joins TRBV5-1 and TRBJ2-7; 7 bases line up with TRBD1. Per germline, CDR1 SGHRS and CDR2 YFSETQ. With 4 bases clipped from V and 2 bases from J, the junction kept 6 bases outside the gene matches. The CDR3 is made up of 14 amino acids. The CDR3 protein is CASSVQGNPYEQYF. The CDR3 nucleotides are TGCGCCAGCAGCGTACAGGGGAATCCCTACGAGCAGTACTTC.

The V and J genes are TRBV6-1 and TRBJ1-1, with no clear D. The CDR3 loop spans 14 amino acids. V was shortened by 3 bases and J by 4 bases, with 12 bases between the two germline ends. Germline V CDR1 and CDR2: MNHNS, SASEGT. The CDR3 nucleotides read TGTGCCAGCAGTGATTGGGTTCGGGGCACTGAAGCTTTCTTT. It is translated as CASSDWVRGTEAFF.

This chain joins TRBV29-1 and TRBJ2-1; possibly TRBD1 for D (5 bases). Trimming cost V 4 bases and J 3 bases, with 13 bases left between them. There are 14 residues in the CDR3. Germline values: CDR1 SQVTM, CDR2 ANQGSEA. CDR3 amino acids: CSVGHGQGYNEQFF. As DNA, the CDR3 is TGCAGCGTTGGCCACGGACAAGGCTACAATGAGCAGTTCTTC.

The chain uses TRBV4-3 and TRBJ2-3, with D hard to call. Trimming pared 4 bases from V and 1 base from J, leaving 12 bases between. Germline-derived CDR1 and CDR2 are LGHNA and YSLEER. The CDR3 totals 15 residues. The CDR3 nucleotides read TGCGCCAGCAGCCCCAAAATCTTAGGCACAGATACGCAGTATTTT. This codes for CASSPKILGTDTQYF.

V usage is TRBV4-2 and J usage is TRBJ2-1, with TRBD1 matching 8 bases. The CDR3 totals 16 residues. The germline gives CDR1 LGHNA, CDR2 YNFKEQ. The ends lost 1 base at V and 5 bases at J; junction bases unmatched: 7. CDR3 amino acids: CASSQGDGQGNNEQFF. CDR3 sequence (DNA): TGTGCCAGCAGCCAAGGGGACGGACAGGGAAACAATGAGCAGTTCTTC.

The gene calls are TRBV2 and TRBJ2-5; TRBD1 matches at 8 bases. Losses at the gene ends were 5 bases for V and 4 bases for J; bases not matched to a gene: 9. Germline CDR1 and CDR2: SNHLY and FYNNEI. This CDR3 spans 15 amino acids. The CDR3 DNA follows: TGTGCCAGCAGTACATCTGGGACAGGTGGAGAGACCCAGTACTTC. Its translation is CASSTSGTGGETQYF.

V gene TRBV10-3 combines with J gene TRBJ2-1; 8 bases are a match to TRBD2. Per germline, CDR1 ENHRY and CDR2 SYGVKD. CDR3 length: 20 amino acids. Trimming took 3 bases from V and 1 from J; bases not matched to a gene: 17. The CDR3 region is CAISDPSGGAGSGSYNEQFF. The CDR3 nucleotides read TGTGCCATCAGTGACCCTTCCGGGGGGGCTGGGTCCGGGTCCTACAATGAGCAGTTCTTC.

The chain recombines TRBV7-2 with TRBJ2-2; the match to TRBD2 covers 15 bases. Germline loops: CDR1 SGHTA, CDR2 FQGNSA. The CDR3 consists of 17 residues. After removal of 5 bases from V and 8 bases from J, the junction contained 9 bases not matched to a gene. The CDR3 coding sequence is TGTGCCAGCAGCACCTCGGGACTAGCGGGGGGTGCGGGGGAGCTGTTTTTT. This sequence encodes CASSTSGLAGGAGELFF.

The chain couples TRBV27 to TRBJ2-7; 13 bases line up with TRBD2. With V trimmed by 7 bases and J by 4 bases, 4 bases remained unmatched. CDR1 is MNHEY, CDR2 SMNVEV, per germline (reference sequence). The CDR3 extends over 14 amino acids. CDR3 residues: CASTWTSGSYEQYF. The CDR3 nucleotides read TGTGCCAGCACTTGGACTAGCGGGAGTTACGAGCAGTACTTC.

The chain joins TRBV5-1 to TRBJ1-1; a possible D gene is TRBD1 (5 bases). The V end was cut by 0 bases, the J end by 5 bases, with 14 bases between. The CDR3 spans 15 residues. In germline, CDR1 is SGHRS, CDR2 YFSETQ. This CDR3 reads CASSLAGEGGTEAFF. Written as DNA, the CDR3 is TGCGCCAGCAGCTTGGCGGGGGAGGGAGGTACTGAAGCTTTCTTT.

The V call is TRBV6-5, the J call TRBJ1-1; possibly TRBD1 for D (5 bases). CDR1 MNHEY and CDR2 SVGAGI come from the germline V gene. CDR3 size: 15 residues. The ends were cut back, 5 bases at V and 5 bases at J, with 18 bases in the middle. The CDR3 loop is CASSAGLPRGTEAFF. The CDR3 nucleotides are TGTGCCAGCAGTGCGGGACTCCCCAGAGGGACTGAAGCTTTCTTT.

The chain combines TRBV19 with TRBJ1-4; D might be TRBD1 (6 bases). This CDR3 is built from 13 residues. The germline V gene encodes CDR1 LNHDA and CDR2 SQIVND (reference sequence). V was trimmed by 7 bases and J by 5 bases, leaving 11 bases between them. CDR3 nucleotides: TGTGCCAGTACCTTCAGGGGAAATGAAAAACTGTTTTTT. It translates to CASTFRGNEKLFF.

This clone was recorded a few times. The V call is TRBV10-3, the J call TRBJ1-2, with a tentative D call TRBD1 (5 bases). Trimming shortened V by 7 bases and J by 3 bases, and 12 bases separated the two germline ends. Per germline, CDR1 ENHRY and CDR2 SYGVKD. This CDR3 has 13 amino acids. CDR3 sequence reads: CAIKGQGDYGYTF. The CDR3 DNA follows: TGTGCCATCAAGGGGCAGGGTGACTATGGCTACACCTTC.